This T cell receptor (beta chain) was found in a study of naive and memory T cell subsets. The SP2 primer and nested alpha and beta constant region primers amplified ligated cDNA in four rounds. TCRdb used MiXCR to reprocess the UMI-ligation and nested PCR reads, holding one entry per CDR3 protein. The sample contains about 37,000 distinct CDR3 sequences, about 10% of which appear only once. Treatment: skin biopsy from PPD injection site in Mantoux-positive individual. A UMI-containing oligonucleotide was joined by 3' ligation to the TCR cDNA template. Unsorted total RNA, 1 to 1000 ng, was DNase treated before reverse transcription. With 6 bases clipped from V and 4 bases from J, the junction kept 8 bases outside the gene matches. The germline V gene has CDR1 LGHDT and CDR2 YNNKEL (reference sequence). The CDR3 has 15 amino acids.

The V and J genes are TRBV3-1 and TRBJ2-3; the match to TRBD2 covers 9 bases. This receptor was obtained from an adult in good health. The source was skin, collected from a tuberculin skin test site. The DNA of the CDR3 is TGTGCCAGCAGGTACGCGGGAGGGGGCCCAGATACGCAGTATTTT. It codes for CASRYAGGGPDTQYF.